The 11 T cell receptor beta chains given below trace back to one sample, sequenced in a study of PD-1 blockade in classical Hodgkin lymphoma. Clones were read by immunoSEQ multiplex PCR, and TCRdb kept only the in-frame ones, dropping some. Here the sample spans tens of thousands of clones, more than 70% being singletons. Every patient experienced relapse after autologous stem cell transplantation, and brentuximab vedotin exposure varied. The sample here was peripheral blood mononuclear cells (PBMCs), taken at baseline. The receptor set was obtained from a human donor with classical Hodgkin lymphoma.

The chain recombines TRBV4-1 with TRBJ2-1, with 12 bases matching TRBD2. This CDR3 contains 18 residues. The V gene's germline CDR1 is MGHRA and CDR2 YSYEKL. J was trimmed by 3 bases and V by 0 bases; bases with no gene match: 6. CDR3 sequence (DNA): TGCGCCAGCAGCCAAGACTCCCGGACTAGCGGGGTCTACAATGAGCAGTTCTTC. This gives the protein CASSQDSRTSGVYNEQFF.

The chain is built from TRBV5-8 and TRBJ1-4, with D hard to call. Trimming removed 4 bases at V and 0 bases at J, with 13 bases between. This CDR3 spans 16 amino acids. Looked up from germline, CDR1 is SGHTS and CDR2 is YDEGEE. CDR3: CASSLSGFATNEKLFF. In DNA, the CDR3 is TGTGCCAGCAGCCTGAGTGGGTTCGCAACTAATGAAAAACTGTTTTTT.

The chain links TRBV9 to TRBJ2-7, with 10 bases that match TRBD2. This CDR3 has 16 amino acids. Germline CDR1 is SGDLS and CDR2 is YYNGEE. J lost 5 bases, V lost 0 bases, and 8 bases had no gene match. DNA for the CDR3: TGTGCCAGCAGCGTAGGAGATAGCGGGAGGAGGGACGAGCAGTACTTC. It yields the protein CASSVGDSGRRDEQYF.

This clone is termed medium-sized. The V and J genes are TRBV25-1 and TRBJ2-1, with 11 nucleotides matching TRBD1. With 3 bases clipped from V and 5 bases from J, the junction kept 9 bases outside the gene matches. Germline V CDR1 and CDR2: MGHDK, SYGVNS. The CDR3 loop spans 17 amino acids. The chain's CDR3 is CASSEPPGTGGHNEQFF. The CDR3, as DNA: TGTGCCAGCAGTGAGCCACCCGGGACAGGGGGGCACAATGAGCAGTTCTTC. Looking up the rest from reference TRBV25-1 and TRBJ2-1 gives the full variable domain: EADIYQTPRYLVIGTGKKITLECSQTMGHDKMYWYQQDPGMELHLIHYSYGVNSTEKGDLSSESTVSRIRTEHFPLTLESARPSHTSQYLCASSEPPGTGGHNEQFFGPGTRLTVL.

This clone is a singleton in its sample. V usage is TRBV5-6 and J usage is TRBJ2-7, with TRBD1 as a possible D gene (5 bases). Germline V gives CDR1 SGHDT, CDR2 YYEEEE. V lost 0 bases and J 8 bases, leaving 12 bases between the germline ends. The CDR3 consists of 13 residues. CDR3 protein: CASSLGQGDQQYF. In DNA form, the CDR3 reads TGTGCCAGCAGCTTGGGCCAGGGTGACCAGCAGTACTTC. Together with reference TRBV5-6 and TRBJ2-7, the CDR3 gives the full variable domain: DAGVTQSPTHLIKTRGQQVTLRCSPKSGHDTVSWYQQALGQGPQFIFQYYEEEERQRGNFPDRFSGHQFPNYSSELNVNALLLGDSALYLCASSLGQGDQQYFGPGTRLTVT.

V usage is TRBV29-1 and J usage is TRBJ2-6, with 10 bases that match TRBD1. Germline-derived CDR1 and CDR2 are SQVTM and ANQGSEA. The CDR3 totals 16 residues. V shed 5 bases, J shed 0 bases, and the junction held 4 bases outside the gene matches. CDR3 in DNA: TGCAGCGTTCGAGACAGGGGGCCCTCTGGGGCCAACGTCCTGACTTTC. It codes for CSVRDRGPSGANVLTF.

This rearrangement joins TRBV18 to TRBJ2-1; D is perhaps TRBD1 (5 bases). The CDR3 consists of 14 residues. Trimming stripped 5 bases from V and 9 bases from J, with 17 bases between. The germline V gene encodes CDR1 KGHSH and CDR2 LQKENI. The CDR3 region has the DNA TGTGCCAGCTCAGATTCCGGACAAGACATTGAGCAGTTCTTC. Its translation is CASSDSGQDIEQFF.

The genes are TRBV19 and TRBJ2-3; D uncertain. The CDR3 is 14 residues long. The germline gives CDR1 LNHDA, CDR2 SQIVND (reference sequence). The ends were cut back, 3 bases at V and 8 bases at J, with 15 bases in the middle. The chain's CDR3 is CASSIGPGSATQYF. The CDR3 DNA sequence: TGTGCCAGTAGTATCGGCCCCGGGTCAGCTACGCAGTATTTT.

This clone has just a few counts. The J gene is TRBJ2-1, the V gene TRBV13; D ambiguous. The CDR3 consists of 13 residues. V was pared by 0 bases and J by 6 bases, with 6 bases between. Germline V gene data show CDR1 as PRHDT and CDR2 as FYEKMQ (reference sequence). CDR3 coding DNA: TGTGCCAGCAGCTTAGGGTATACCAATGAGCAGTTCTTC. Amino acid sequence: CASSLGYTNEQFF.

The sample holds one count of this clone. This chain joins TRBV5-1 and TRBJ2-7, with 8 bases lining up with TRBD1. Per the germline V gene, CDR1 is SGHRS and CDR2 is YFSETQ. The CDR3 runs 14 residues. V lost 0 bases and J lost 3; bases outside the gene matches: 2. The CDR3 spells CASSLAGGVYEQYF. The CDR3 region has the DNA TGCGCCAGCAGCTTGGCAGGGGGCGTCTACGAGCAGTACTTC. Supplemented by reference TRBV5-1 and TRBJ2-7, the full variable domain reads KAGVTQTPRYLIKTRGQQVTLSCSPISGHRSVSWYQQTPGQGLQFLFEYFSETQRNKGNFPGRFSGRQFSNSRSEMNVSTLELGDSALYLCASSLAGGVYEQYFGPGTRLTVT.

The rearrangement joins TRBV27 to TRBJ2-1; 11 bases match TRBD2. With 1 base clipped from V and 6 bases from J, the junction kept 11 bases outside the gene matches. CDR1 and CDR2 (germline): MNHEY, SMNVEV (reference sequence). This CDR3 region has 18 residues. In DNA form, the CDR3 reads TGTGCCAGCAGTTTATTTTATACGGGGACTAGCGGAACCAATGAGCAGTTCTTC. Amino acids: CASSLFYTGTSGTNEQFF.